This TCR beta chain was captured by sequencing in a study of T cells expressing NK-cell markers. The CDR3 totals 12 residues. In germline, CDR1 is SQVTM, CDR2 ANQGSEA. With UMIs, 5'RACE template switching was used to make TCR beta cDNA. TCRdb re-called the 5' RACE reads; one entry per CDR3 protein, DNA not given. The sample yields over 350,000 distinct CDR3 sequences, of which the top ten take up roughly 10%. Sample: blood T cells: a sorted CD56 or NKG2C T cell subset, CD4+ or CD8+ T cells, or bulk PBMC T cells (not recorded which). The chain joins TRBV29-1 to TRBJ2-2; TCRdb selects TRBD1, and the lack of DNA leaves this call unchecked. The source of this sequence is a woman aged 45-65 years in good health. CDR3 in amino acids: CSSRGGRGELFF.